The 4 T cell receptor beta chains presented below share a single source sample, sequenced in a study of T cells in localized non-small cell lung cancer. The data were produced by immunoSEQ multiplex PCR, yet TCRdb's version contains in-frame clones alone and is incomplete. The sample contains over 35,000 clones, around 86% of which appear only once. The material was peripheral blood mononuclear cells, obtained before any cancer treatment. These receptors all stem from a male donor aged 60 or over with stage II lung adenocarcinoma.

This chain joins TRBV5-1 and TRBJ2-4; tentative D call: TRBD1 (5 bases). Trimming cost V 2 bases and J 0 bases, with 6 bases left between them. Germline loops: CDR1 SGHRS, CDR2 YFSETQ. There are 14 residues in the CDR3. The CDR3 coding sequence is TGCGCCAGCAGCTTAACAGGAGCCAAAAACATTCAGTACTTC. Protein: CASSLTGAKNIQYF.

The CDR3 nucleotides read TGCAGTGCTAGGGGACAGGGGGTGACTTTCTTT. This sequence encodes CSARGQGVTFF. The genes are TRBV20-1 and TRBJ1-1, with 11 nucleotides matching TRBD1. The germline gives CDR1 DFQATT, CDR2 SNEGSKA (reference sequence). This CDR3 is 11 amino acids long. V was pared by 3 bases and J by 12 bases, with 3 bases of the junction left unmatched.

The J gene is TRBJ1-2, the V gene TRBV18; D may be TRBD1 (5 bases). CDR1 and CDR2 from the germline V gene are KGHSH and LQKENI. The CDR3 is 16 residues long. V lost 3 bases and J 5 bases, leaving 19 bases between the germline ends. CDR3 residues: CASSPSPGPGGYGYTF. The CDR3 coding sequence is TGTGCCAGCTCACCCTCTCCGGGCCCCGGGGGGTATGGCTACACCTTC.

The chain recombines TRBV20-1 with TRBJ2-1; 8 nucleotides agree with TRBD1. The CDR3 is made up of 10 amino acids. V was clipped by 5 bases and J by 13 bases; unmatched bases: 4. Per germline, CDR1 DFQATT and CDR2 SNEGSKA (reference sequence). The CDR3 DNA sequence: TGCAGTGCTGGGGACAGGAGACAGTTCTTC. Residues: CSAGDRRQFF.